This T cell receptor beta chain originates from a study of T-cell reconstitution after alpha-beta-depleted transplantation in children. A TCRbeta library incorporating unique molecular identifiers was prepared. TCRdb recomputed calls from the PCR reads with MiXCR, one row per CDR3 protein. The sample lists around 500,000 distinct CDR3 sequences, more than 20% occurring once. The CDR3 covers 14 residues. Trimming at V came to 7 bases and at J to 2 bases, leaving 2 bases not matched to a gene. CDR1 and CDR2 (germline): MNHEY, SMNVEV (reference sequence). Study-wide findings and caveats: It was newly produced T cells that mostly accounted for T-cell counts and diversity one year after transplant.

As to this clonotype: What it binds is not known.

The TCR sequence derives from a boy younger than two who had a stem cell transplant for acute myeloid leukemia, so the T cells may come from the graft donor. The sequences come from PBMCs, mostly from graft donor cells, collected 360 days after TCRalphabeta/CD19-depleted stem cell transplant. The chain employs TRBV27 and TRBJ2-1; 10 bases map to TRBD1. CDR3 region: CASTTGGAYNEQFF. The DNA of the CDR3 is TGTGCCAGCACGACAGGGGGCGCCTACAATGAGCAGTTCTTC.